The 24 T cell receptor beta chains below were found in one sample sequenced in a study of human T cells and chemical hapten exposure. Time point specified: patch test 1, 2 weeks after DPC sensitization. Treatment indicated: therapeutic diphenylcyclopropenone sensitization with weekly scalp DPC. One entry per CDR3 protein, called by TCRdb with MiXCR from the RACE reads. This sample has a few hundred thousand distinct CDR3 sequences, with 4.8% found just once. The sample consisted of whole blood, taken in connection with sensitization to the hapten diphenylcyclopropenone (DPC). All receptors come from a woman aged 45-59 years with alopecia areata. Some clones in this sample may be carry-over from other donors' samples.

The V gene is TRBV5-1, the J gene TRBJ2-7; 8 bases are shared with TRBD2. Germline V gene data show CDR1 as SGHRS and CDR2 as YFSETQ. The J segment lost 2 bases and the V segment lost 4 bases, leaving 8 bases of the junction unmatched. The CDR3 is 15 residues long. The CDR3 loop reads CASSLRSGSTYEQYF. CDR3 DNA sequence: TGCGCCAGCAGCCTCAGGAGCGGGAGTACCTACGAGCAGTACTTC.

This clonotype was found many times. Here the CDR3 reads CASTRTWNTEAFF. The CDR3 nucleotides are TGTGCCAGCACCCGGACCTGGAACACTGAAGCTTTCTTT. The gene calls are TRBV6-1 and TRBJ1-1, with D uncertain. The CDR3 covers 13 residues. Trimming removed 7 bases from V and 1 base from J, with 10 bases in between. Germline CDR1 and CDR2: MNHNS and SASEGT.

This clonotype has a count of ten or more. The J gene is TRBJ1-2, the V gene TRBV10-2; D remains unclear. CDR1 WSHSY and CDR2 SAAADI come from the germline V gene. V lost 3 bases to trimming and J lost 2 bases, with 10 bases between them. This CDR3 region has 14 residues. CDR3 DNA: TGCGCCAGCAGTGATCCAGCCTCCAACTATGGCTACACCTTC. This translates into CASSDPASNYGYTF.

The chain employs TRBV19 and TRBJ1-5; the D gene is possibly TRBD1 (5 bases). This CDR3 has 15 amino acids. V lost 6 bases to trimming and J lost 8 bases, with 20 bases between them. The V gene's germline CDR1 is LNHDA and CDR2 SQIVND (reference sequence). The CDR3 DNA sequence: TGTGCCAGTAGCCACCCTCCGACAGTTTCAGAGCCCCAGCATTTT. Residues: CASSHPPTVSEPQHF.

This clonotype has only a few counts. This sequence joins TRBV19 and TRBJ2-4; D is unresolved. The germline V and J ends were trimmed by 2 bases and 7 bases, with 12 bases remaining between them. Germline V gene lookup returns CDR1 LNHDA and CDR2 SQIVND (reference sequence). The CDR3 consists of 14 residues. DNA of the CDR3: TGTGCCAGTAGTATACAAGGCAGGCCTAACATTCAGTACTTC. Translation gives CASSIQGRPNIQYF. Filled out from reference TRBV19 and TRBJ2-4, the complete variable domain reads DGGITQSPKYLFRKEGQNVTLSCEQNLNHDAMYWYRQDPGQGLRLIYYSQIVNDFQKGDIAEGYSVSREKKESFPLTVTSAQKNPTAFYLCASSIQGRPNIQYFGAGTRLSVL.

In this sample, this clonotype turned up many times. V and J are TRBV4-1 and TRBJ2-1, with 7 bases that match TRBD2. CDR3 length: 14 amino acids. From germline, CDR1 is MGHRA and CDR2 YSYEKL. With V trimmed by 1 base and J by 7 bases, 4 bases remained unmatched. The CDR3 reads CASSQVARGNEQFF. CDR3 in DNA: TGCGCCAGCAGCCAAGTGGCGCGGGGGAATGAGCAGTTCTTC.

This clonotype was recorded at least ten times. CDR3 sequence: CASRTGANQPQHF. In DNA form, the CDR3 reads TGTGCCAGCAGGACAGGGGCTAATCAGCCCCAGCATTTT. The chain combines TRBV12-3 or TRBV12-4 with TRBJ1-5, with 8 bases lining up with TRBD1. V dropped 6 bases and J dropped 4; count of bases not matched to a gene: 2. The CDR3 is made up of 13 amino acids.

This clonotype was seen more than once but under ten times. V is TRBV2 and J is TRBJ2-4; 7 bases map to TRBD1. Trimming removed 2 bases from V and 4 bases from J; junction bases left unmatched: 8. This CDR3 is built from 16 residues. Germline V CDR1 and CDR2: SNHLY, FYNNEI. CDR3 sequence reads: CASSESAGGLKNIQYF. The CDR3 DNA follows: TGTGCCAGCAGTGAATCGGCAGGGGGTCTTAAAAACATTCAGTACTTC.

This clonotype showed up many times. The CDR3, as DNA: TGCGCCAGCAGCCACATTCAGGGGAACACTGAAGCTTTCTTT. This gives the protein CASSHIQGNTEAFF. The rearrangement joins TRBV4-1 to TRBJ1-1; TRBD1 might be the D (5 bases). Trimming shortened V by 3 bases and J by 1 base, and 9 bases separated the two germline ends. The CDR3 is made up of 14 amino acids. The germline V gene encodes CDR1 MGHRA and CDR2 YSYEKL.

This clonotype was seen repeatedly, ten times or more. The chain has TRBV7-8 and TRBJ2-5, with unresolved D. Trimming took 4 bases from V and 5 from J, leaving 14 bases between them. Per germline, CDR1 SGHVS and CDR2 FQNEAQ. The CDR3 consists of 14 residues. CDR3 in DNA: TGTGCCAGCAGCTCCAGAGCCCTGGGTGAGACCCAGTACTTC. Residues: CASSSRALGETQYF. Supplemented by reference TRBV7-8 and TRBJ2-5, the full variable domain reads GAGVSQSPRYKVAKRGQDVALRCDPISGHVSLFWYQQALGQGPEFLTYFQNEAQLDKSGLPSDRFFAERPEGSVSTLKIQRTQQEDSAVYLCASSSRALGETQYFGPGTRLLVL.

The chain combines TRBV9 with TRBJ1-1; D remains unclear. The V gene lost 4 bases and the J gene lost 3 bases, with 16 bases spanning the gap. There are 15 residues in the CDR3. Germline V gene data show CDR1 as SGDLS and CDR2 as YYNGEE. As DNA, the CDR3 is TGTGCCAGCAGCCCCCCAATTTCGGGTCACACTGAAGCTTTCTTT. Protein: CASSPPISGHTEAFF.

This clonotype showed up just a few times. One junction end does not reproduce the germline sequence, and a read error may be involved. The CDR3 sequence: CATSPVSGKEAF. CDR3 DNA: TGTGCCACCAGTCCTGTAAGTGGGAAGGAAGCCTTC. The rearrangement joins TRBV24-1 to TRBJ2-7, with D hard to call. This CDR3 has 12 residues. The germline V gene has CDR1 KGHDR and CDR2 SFDVKD.

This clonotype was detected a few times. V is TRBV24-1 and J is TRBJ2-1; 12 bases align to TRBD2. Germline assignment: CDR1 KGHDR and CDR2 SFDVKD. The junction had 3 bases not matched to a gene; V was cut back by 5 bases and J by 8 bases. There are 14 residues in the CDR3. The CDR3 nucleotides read TGTGCCACCAGTGGGCTAGCGGGAGGGCATGAGCAGTTCTTC. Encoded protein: CATSGLAGGHEQFF.

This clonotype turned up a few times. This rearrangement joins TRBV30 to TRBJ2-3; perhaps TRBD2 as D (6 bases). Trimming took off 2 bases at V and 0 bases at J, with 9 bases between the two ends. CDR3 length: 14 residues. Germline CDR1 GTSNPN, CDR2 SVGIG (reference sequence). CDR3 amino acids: CAWSYGRSTDTQYF. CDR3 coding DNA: TGTGCCTGGAGTTATGGGAGGAGCACAGATACGCAGTATTTT. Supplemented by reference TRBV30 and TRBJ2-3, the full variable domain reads SQTIHQWPATLVQPVGSPLSLECTVEGTSNPNLYWYRQAAGRGLQLLFYSVGIGQISSEVPQNLSASRPQDRQFILSSKKLLLSDSGFYLCAWSYGRSTDTQYFGPGTRLTVL.

The CDR3 sequence: CAWSALYEQYF. In DNA, the CDR3 is TGTGCCTGGAGTGCCTTATACGAGCAGTACTTC. This sequence joins TRBV30 and TRBJ2-7; D gene ambiguous. The germline CDR1 and CDR2 sequences are GTSNPN and SVGIG (reference sequence). The length of the CDR3 is 11 residues. The V and J ends lost 1 base and 4 bases respectively, with 5 bases between them.

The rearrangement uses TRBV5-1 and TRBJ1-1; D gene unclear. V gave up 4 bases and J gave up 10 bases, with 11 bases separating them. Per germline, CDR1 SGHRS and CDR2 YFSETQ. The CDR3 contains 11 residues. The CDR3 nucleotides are TGCGCCAGCAGCCTCCCCCCGGGAGCTTTCTTT. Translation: CASSLPPGAFF.

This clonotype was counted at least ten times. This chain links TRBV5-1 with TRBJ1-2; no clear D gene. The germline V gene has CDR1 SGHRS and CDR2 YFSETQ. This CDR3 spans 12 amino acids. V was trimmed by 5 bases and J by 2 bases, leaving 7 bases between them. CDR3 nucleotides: TGCGCCAGCAGGTGGGGAAACTATGGCTACACCTTC. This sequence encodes CASRWGNYGYTF.

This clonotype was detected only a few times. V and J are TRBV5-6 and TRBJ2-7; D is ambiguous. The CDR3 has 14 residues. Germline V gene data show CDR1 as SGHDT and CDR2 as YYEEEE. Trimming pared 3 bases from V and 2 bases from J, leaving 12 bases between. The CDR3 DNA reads TGTGCCAGCAGCTCCCGGACGGTTACCTACGAGCAGTACTTC. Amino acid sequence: CASSSRTVTYEQYF.

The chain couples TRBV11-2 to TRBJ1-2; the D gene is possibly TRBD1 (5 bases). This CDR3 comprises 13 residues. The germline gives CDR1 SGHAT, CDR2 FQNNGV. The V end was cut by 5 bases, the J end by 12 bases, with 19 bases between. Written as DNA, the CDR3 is TGTGCCAGCAGCAAAGAGAGCGGGGGAGCAAACACCTTC. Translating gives CASSKESGGANTF.

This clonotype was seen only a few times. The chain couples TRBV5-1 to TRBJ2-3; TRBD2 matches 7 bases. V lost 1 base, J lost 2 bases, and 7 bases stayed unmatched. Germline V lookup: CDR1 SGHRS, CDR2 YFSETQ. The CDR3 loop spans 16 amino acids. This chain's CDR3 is CASSLKRGDSTDTQYF. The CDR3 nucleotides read TGCGCCAGCAGCTTGAAGCGGGGTGATTCCACAGATACGCAGTATTTT.

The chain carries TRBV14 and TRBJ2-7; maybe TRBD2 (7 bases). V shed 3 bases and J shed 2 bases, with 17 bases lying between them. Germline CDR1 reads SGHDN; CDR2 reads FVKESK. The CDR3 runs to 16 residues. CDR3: CASSHAQGGAAYEQYF. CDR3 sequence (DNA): TGTGCCAGCAGCCACGCTCAAGGGGGGGCGGCCTACGAGCAGTACTTC.

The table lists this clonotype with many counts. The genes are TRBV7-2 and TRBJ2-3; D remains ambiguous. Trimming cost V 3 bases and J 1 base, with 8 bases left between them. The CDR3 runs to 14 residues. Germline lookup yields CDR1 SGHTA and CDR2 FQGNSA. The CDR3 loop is CASSLAEGTDTQYF. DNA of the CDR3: TGTGCCAGCAGCTTGGCGGAAGGCACAGATACGCAGTATTTT.

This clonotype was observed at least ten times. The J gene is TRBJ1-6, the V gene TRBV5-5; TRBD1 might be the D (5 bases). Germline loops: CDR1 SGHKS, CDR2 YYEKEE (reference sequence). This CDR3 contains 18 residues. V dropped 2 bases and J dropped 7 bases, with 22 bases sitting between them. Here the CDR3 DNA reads TGTGCCAGCAGCTTTCTTTTAGGGACGGCGGGGGTGAATTCACCCCTCCACTTT. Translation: CASSFLLGTAGVNSPLHF.

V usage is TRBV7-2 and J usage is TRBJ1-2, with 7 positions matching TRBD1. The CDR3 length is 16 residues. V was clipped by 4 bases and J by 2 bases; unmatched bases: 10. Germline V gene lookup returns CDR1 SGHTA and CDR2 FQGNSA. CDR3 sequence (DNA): TGTGCCAGCAGCTCGGGTCCGGGACAGCTAAACTATGGCTACACCTTC. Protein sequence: CASSSGPGQLNYGYTF.